This TCR beta chain stems from a study of T cell changes during pregnancy in multiple sclerosis. Data came from immunoSEQ multiplex PCR; TCRdb stores just in-frame clones and leaves some out. This sample has about 67,000 clones, with 92% found just once. This CDR3 has 16 residues. V lost 4 bases, J lost 3 bases, and 11 bases stayed unmatched. CDR1 SGHDN and CDR2 FVKESK come from the germline V gene. The sample consisted of peripheral blood, taken after pregnancy. The J gene is TRBJ1-2, the V gene TRBV14, with 7 bases matching TRBD1. The TCR sequence derives from a female donor with multiple sclerosis, enrolled in a pregnancy study. The CDR3 loop is CASSPKQGWDYYGYTF. The CDR3 DNA reads as TGTGCCAGCAGCCCGAAACAGGGGTGGGATTACTATGGCTACACCTTC.